This T cell receptor beta chain was recovered during a study of control samples from healthy donors and cancer patients. The assay was immunoSEQ multiplex PCR, and TCRdb's table has in-frame clones only and misses some. The sample carries approximately 70,000 clones, about nine tenths recorded once. The CDR3 is 18 residues long. V was trimmed by 1 base and J by 0 bases, leaving 13 bases between them. The germline gives CDR1 LGHDT, CDR2 YNNKEL (reference sequence). The clonotype was recovered from a man aged 55 to 70 with lung cancer. The sample was PBMCs. The chain carries TRBV3-1 (or the pseudogene TRBV3-2) and TRBJ2-6; D is unresolved. CDR3 loop: CASSQGPRGSSGANVLTF. The CDR3 DNA follows: TGTGCCAGCAGCCAAGGGCCCAGAGGAAGCTCTGGGGCCAACGTCCTGACTTTC.